A single sample gave rise to the 13 T cell receptor beta chains below, sequenced in a study of blood T cell repertoires in COVID-19 (dated by TCRdb to the early 2020s). Receptor libraries were prepared by the immunoSEQ multiplex PCR assay. Not all clones reach the TCRdb copy of this immuneACCESS table, which keeps in-frame sequences only. Checked studies attribute under half of the gap to unresolved V genes and leave the rest unexplained. The sample table lists some 270,000 clones, roughly 81% of them with a count of one. About 6.9% of the sample rests with the top ten. Specimen: PBMCs or T cells enriched from blood (not recorded which). These receptors came from a woman between 45 and 65 years old who had been exposed to COVID-19.

The gene calls are TRBV15 and TRBJ1-3; D may be TRBD1 (6 bases). Germline CDR1 and CDR2: LNHNV and YYDKDF (reference sequence). The CDR3 loop spans 16 amino acids. V was pared by 0 bases and J by 2 bases, with 11 bases between. CDR3 amino acids: CATSRDRNRAGNTIYF. CDR3 nucleotide sequence: TGTGCCACCAGCAGAGATCGTAACAGGGCTGGAAACACCATATATTTT.

The chain uses TRBV5-1 and TRBJ1-2; D perhaps matches TRBD1 (6 bases). Looked up from germline, CDR1 is SGHRS and CDR2 is YFSETQ. The V gene lost 0 bases and the J gene lost 5 bases, with 17 bases spanning the gap. CDR3 size: 16 residues. The CDR3 loop is CASSLGVGGSWYGYTF. The CDR3 nucleotides read TGCGCCAGCAGCTTGGGTGTAGGGGGATCTTGGTATGGCTACACCTTC.

This chain uses TRBV11-2 with TRBJ2-7, with TRBD1 matching over 7 bases. V lost 3 bases and J lost 2; bases outside the gene matches: 4. The CDR3 has 14 residues. Germline V gene sequence: CDR1 SGHAT, CDR2 FQNNGV. Here the CDR3 DNA reads TGTGCCAGCAGCTTGTACGGGACAGCCTACGAGCAGTACTTC. Translation gives CASSLYGTAYEQYF.

The chain uses TRBV4-3 and TRBJ2-3; D not certain. Germline CDR1 LGHNA, CDR2 YSLEER. The CDR3 is 14 amino acids. The V end lost 4 bases, the J end lost 0 bases, and 8 bases lay between the germline ends. In DNA form, the CDR3 reads TGCGCCAGCAGCCTGGCTTACAGCACAGATACGCAGTATTTT. It translates to CASSLAYSTDTQYF.

With regard to this clone: Compared with germline, one end of the junction differs, possibly owing to a read error. V usage is TRBV30 and J usage is TRBJ2-1, with TRBD2 identical over 9 bases. This CDR3 has 14 residues. Germline CDR1 GTSNPN, CDR2 SVGIG (reference sequence). CDR3 protein: CAWSGGGVYSEQFF. The CDR3 nucleotides read TGTGCCTGGAGTGGCGGGGGGGTCTACAGTGAGCAGTTCTTC.

This rearrangement joins TRBV19 to TRBJ2-1; 10 nucleotides match TRBD1. This CDR3 comprises 15 residues. Trimming cost V 9 bases and J 0 bases; bases outside gene matches: 5. Germline loops: CDR1 LNHDA, CDR2 SQIVND (reference sequence). CDR3 loop: CASSRTGGSYNEQFF. CDR3 in DNA: TGTGCCAGCAGCAGGACAGGGGGCTCCTACAATGAGCAGTTCTTC.

Concerning this clone: Different DNA sequences within this sample yield the same CDR3. J is TRBJ1-1 and V is TRBV12-3 or TRBV12-4; possibly TRBD1 for D (5 bases). V lost 5 bases to trimming and J lost 3 bases, with 7 bases between them. CDR3 length: 12 residues. The CDR3 nucleotides are TGTGCCAGCAGTCGGGGGGACACTGAAGCTTTCTTT. It translates to CASSRGDTEAFF.

The chain joins TRBV4-3 to TRBJ1-2, with D possibly TRBD1 on 6 matching bases. The germline V gene has CDR1 LGHNA and CDR2 YSLEER. The CDR3 length is 17 residues. Trimming took 0 bases from V and 8 from J, leaving 22 bases between them. The CDR3 here is CASSQDSGGRSNLGYTF. CDR3 in DNA: TGCGCCAGCAGCCAAGATTCGGGGGGGCGGTCGAATCTGGGCTACACCTTC.

This clone has a single count. The CDR3 protein is CASTPRGQGAYNSPLHF. Here the CDR3 DNA reads TGTGCCAGTACCCCCCGAGGACAGGGGGCGTATAATTCACCCCTCCACTTT. The chain is built from TRBV19 and TRBJ1-6; 11 bases map to TRBD1. The CDR3 totals 17 residues. CDR1 and CDR2 (germline): LNHDA, SQIVND (reference sequence). V shed 7 bases, J shed 4 bases, and the junction held 9 bases outside the gene matches.

The chain recombines TRBV2 with TRBJ1-2; D uncertain. The CDR3 is made up of 14 amino acids. Between the trimmed V and J ends, which lost 8 bases and 0 bases, there was a span of 13 bases. Germline CDR1 is SNHLY and CDR2 is FYNNEI. The CDR3 sequence: CASRRGLANYGYTF. The CDR3 nucleotides read TGTGCCAGCCGTCGCGGATTAGCTAACTATGGCTACACCTTC.

The rearrangement links TRBV24-1 to TRBJ2-1, with TRBD1 identical over 7 bases. The junction had 10 bases not matched to a gene; V was cut back by 9 bases and J by 9 bases. This CDR3 spans 13 amino acids. CDR1 and CDR2 (germline): KGHDR, SFDVKD. The CDR3 loop is CATRGQPFGEQFF. The DNA for the CDR3 is TGTGCCACCCGGGGACAGCCCTTCGGTGAGCAGTTCTTC.

This chain uses TRBV20-1 with TRBJ2-7, with 7 bases matching TRBD1. The CDR3 sequence is 11 residues long. The germline gives CDR1 DFQATT, CDR2 SNEGSKA (reference sequence). CDR3: CTPGQSYEQYF. The DNA for the CDR3 is TGCACCCCGGGACAGAGCTACGAGCAGTACTTC.

The CDR3 nucleotides read TGTGCCAGCAGCTTTACTAGCGGGGGGGCTTATGAGCAGTTCTTC. It yields the protein CASSFTSGGAYEQFF. The chain joins TRBV7-9 to TRBJ2-1, with 13 bases fitting TRBD2. Germline V CDR1 and CDR2: SEHNR, FQNEAQ (reference sequence). V lost 3 bases, J lost 8 bases, and 4 bases stayed unmatched. The CDR3 is made up of 15 amino acids.